One and the same sample provided the 12 T cell receptor beta chains below, sequenced in a study of blood T cell repertoires in COVID-19. Profiling relied on immunoSEQ multiplex PCR, and the TCRdb table lists in-frame clones only, not all of them. In the table there are approximately 80,000 clones, more than 70% of which are singletons. Material: peripheral blood. The receptor source for this set is a man in his sixties or seventies with active or convalescent COVID-19.

This rearrangement joins TRBV2 to TRBJ2-3; a possible D gene is TRBD1 (6 bases). Trimming took 8 bases from V and 11 from J, leaving 17 bases between them. This CDR3 has 12 amino acids. Germline loops: CDR1 SNHLY, CDR2 FYNNEI. This chain's CDR3 is CASEGSGGWQYF. Here the CDR3 DNA reads TGTGCCAGCGAAGGTTCTGGGGGCTGGCAGTATTTT.

The chain carries TRBV28 and TRBJ1-2; D remains ambiguous. The CDR3 length is 10 residues. CDR1 and CDR2 (germline): MDHEN, SYDVKM. Trimming left V 3 bases short and J 6 bases short, with 2 bases between. The CDR3 nucleotides read TGTGCCAGCAGTTTCAATGGCTACACCTTC. It encodes CASSFNGYTF.

The DNA for the CDR3 is TGCAGTGCTCCATCGGACAGGGACCAGTTCTTC. Translating gives CSAPSDRDQFF. The V gene is TRBV20-1, the J gene TRBJ2-1, with 8 bases lining up with TRBD1. The CDR3 runs 11 residues. Germline V lookup: CDR1 DFQATT, CDR2 SNEGSKA (reference sequence). J was trimmed by 13 bases and V by 5 bases; bases with no gene match: 7.

This chain uses TRBV15 with TRBJ2-1; D is undetermined. Trimming cost V 4 bases and J 0 bases, with 7 bases left between them. The CDR3 consists of 14 residues. The V gene's germline CDR1 is LNHNV and CDR2 YYDKDF (reference sequence). The CDR3 DNA reads TGTGCCACCAGCACCCGGAGCTCCTACAATGAGCAGTTCTTC. It yields the protein CATSTRSSYNEQFF.

The genes are TRBV28 and TRBJ1-1; D not resolved. Germline V gene lookup returns CDR1 MDHEN and CDR2 SYDVKM. The V and J ends lost 7 bases and 5 bases respectively, with 17 bases between them. This CDR3 has 14 amino acids. CDR3 sequence (DNA): TGTGCCAGCATTGGTCCGGGAGTGGGGACTGAAGCTTTCTTT. Its translation: CASIGPGVGTEAFF.

The chain has TRBV28 and TRBJ2-7, with D possibly TRBD2 on 6 matching bases. Deletions cut 3 bases from V and 7 bases from J, with 10 bases between. Germline V gene lookup returns CDR1 MDHEN and CDR2 SYDVKM. This CDR3 spans 12 amino acids. The CDR3 nucleotides read TGTGCCAGCAGTTTTCTGGGGGGAGAGCAGTACTTC. Amino acid sequence: CASSFLGGEQYF.

J is TRBJ2-2 and V is TRBV3-1 (or the pseudogene TRBV3-2); 10 bases fit TRBD2. Looked up from germline, CDR1 is LGHDT and CDR2 is YNNKEL (reference sequence). Trimming removed 8 bases from V and 3 bases from J; junction bases left unmatched: 3. The length of the CDR3 is 14 residues. The CDR3 spells CASRLAGDTGELFF. Written as DNA, the CDR3 is TGTGCCAGCCGGCTAGCGGGGGACACCGGGGAGCTGTTTTTT.

This clone was detected only once. The junction and the germline gene differ at one end; a read error may be behind it. Other DNA sequences in the same sample also yield this CDR3. The genes are TRBV7-2 and TRBJ1-5, with D possibly matching TRBD1 (6 bases). The CDR3 has 14 amino acids. Germline loops: CDR1 SGHTA, CDR2 FQGNSA. In DNA, the CDR3 is TGTGCTAGCAGCTTGAGAGGGGGTGATCAGCCCCAGCATTTT. Its translation: CASSLRGGDQPQHF.

The rearrangement links TRBV28 to TRBJ2-5; possibly TRBD2 for D (6 bases). Germline lookup yields CDR1 MDHEN and CDR2 SYDVKM. The CDR3 consists of 15 residues. The V end was cut by 2 bases, the J end by 2 bases, with 12 bases between. The chain's CDR3 is CASSLRSRGQETQYF. CDR3 in DNA: TGTGCCAGCAGTTTACGGTCGCGGGGTCAAGAGACCCAGTACTTC.

This chain connects TRBV5-1 to TRBJ1-4, with TRBD1 matching 9 bases. CDR1 and CDR2 from the germline V gene are SGHRS and YFSETQ. V trimming: 5 bases; J trimming: 7 bases; junction bases outside the gene matches: 6. CDR3 length: 14 amino acids. The CDR3 region is CASRGTGTSEKLFF. The CDR3 DNA follows: TGCGCCAGCAGGGGGACAGGGACGAGTGAAAAACTGTTTTTT.

This chain joins TRBV5-4 and TRBJ2-1; D might be TRBD1 (6 bases). The CDR3 is 15 amino acids. Trimming stripped 0 bases from V and 13 bases from J, with 20 bases between. Germline V gene sequence: CDR1 SGHNT, CDR2 YYREEE (reference sequence). CDR3 DNA: TGTGCCAGCAGCTTGGCCCGTGGCCAGGGGATAGGACAGTTCTTC. It encodes CASSLARGQGIGQFF.

The chain recombines TRBV5-5 with TRBJ2-7; a weak D match, TRBD1 (6 bases). The V gene lost 2 bases and the J gene lost 4 bases, with 19 bases spanning the gap. Germline V CDR1 and CDR2: SGHKS, YYEKEE (reference sequence). The CDR3 consists of 16 residues. Here the CDR3 DNA reads TGTGCCAGCAGCTTTGGTAAGCCTCAGGGGCGGTACGAGCAGTACTTC. It encodes CASSFGKPQGRYEQYF.